This T cell receptor (beta chain) is from a study of OX40 agonist ivuxolimab in advanced cancers. Across the whole study: In this cohort, patients received ivuxolimab, an agonistic anti-OX40 (CD134) antibody. Partial responses were achieved by three patients, of whom one had hepatocellular carcinoma and two had cutaneous melanoma.

Libraries were prepared by immunoSEQ multiplex PCR; TCRdb keeps only in-frame clonotypes and omits some of them. The sample shows about 76,000 clones, around 80% of them seen only once. The sample holds a few counts of this clone. Its antigen is unidentified. At cycle 4 day 1, cycle 7 day 1, and baseline, blood was sampled. Study-level findings and limits: What antigens the expanded peripheral T cells recognized was never established.

The sample in question was CD4+ or CD8+ T cells sorted from blood, obtained in a trial of the OX40 agonist ivuxolimab. The TCR sequence derives from an adult with an advanced solid tumor such as melanoma, head and neck, liver or kidney cancer.

The CDR3 DNA follows: TGTGCCAGCTCAGTCGGGACAGTCCAAACAGATACGCAGTATTTT. Amino acid sequence: CASSVGTVQTDTQYF. This chain links TRBV18 with TRBJ2-3; 7 nucleotides align to TRBD1. CDR1 is KGHSH, CDR2 LQKENI, per germline. There are 15 residues in the CDR3. The V gene end was trimmed by 5 bases and the J gene end by 3 bases; junction bases not matched to a gene: 8.